Following are 23 T cell receptor beta chains from one sample sequenced in a study of blood T cell repertoires in COVID-19. Sequenced by immunoSEQ multiplex PCR; TCRdb stores in-frame clones only, minus some. Of about 120,000 clones listed, approximately 79% are singletons. Material for sequencing was peripheral blood. The receptors were sampled from a man between 45 and 60 years old with acute or convalescent COVID-19.

CDR3 coding DNA: TGTGCCAGCAGCGCGGGACAGGGGTTCGAGCAGTACTTC. This sequence encodes CASSAGQGFEQYF. The chain has TRBV2 and TRBJ2-7; 10 bases are a match to TRBD1. V shed 6 bases and J 6 bases; nucleotides not matched to a gene: 5. CDR1 is SNHLY, CDR2 FYNNEI, per germline. There are 13 residues in the CDR3. The complete variable domain, with remaining parts taken from reference TRBV2 and TRBJ2-7, reads EPEVTQTPSHQVTQMGQEVILRCVPISNHLYFYWYRQILGQKVEFLVSFYNNEISEKSEIFDDQFSVERPDGSNFTLKIRSTKLEDSAMYFCASSAGQGFEQYFGPGTRLTVT.

This clone was recorded a few times. V is TRBV9 and J is TRBJ1-1, with D hard to call. Trimming left V 4 bases short and J 1 base short, with 11 bases between. Germline CDR1 SGDLS, CDR2 YYNGEE. The CDR3 length is 14 residues. The CDR3 nucleotides read TGTGCCAGCAGCCACGGAGCGGCGAACACTGAAGCTTTCTTT. Translated: CASSHGAANTEAFF.

The genes are TRBV5-4 and TRBJ2-7; D is unclear. This CDR3 has 15 residues. The V end lost 0 bases, the J end lost 5 bases, and 15 bases lay between the germline ends. Germline CDR1 SGHNT, CDR2 YYREEE (reference sequence). CDR3 region: CASSLDHGARHEQYF. CDR3 sequence (DNA): TGTGCCAGCAGCTTGGACCACGGAGCGCGCCACGAGCAGTACTTC.

V is TRBV28 and J is TRBJ2-5, with D maybe TRBD1 (6 bases). Germline V CDR1 and CDR2: MDHEN, SYDVKM. Trimming shortened V by 4 bases and J by 4 bases, and 13 bases separated the two germline ends. The CDR3 spans 14 residues. Here the CDR3 DNA reads TGTGCCAGCAGTTCCAGGGGAGAGGTAGAGACCCAGTACTTC. Residues: CASSSRGEVETQYF.

The chain couples TRBV12-3 or TRBV12-4 to TRBJ2-7; D gene ambiguous. V was pared by 6 bases and J by 3 bases, with 9 bases between. This CDR3 has 12 amino acids. In DNA, the CDR3 is TGTGCCAGCAGAGCCAACAGCTACGAGCAGTACTTC. Translating gives CASRANSYEQYF.

V usage is TRBV18 and J usage is TRBJ1-2; no firm D call. The V and J ends lost 0 bases and 2 bases respectively, with 16 bases between them. From germline, CDR1 is KGHSH and CDR2 LQKENI. The CDR3 totals 17 residues. CDR3 DNA sequence: TGTGCCAGCTCACCACCCAACACCTTGGGAGGGAACTATGGCTACACCTTC. Encoded protein: CASSPPNTLGGNYGYTF.

This chain links TRBV24-1 with TRBJ1-2; TRBD1 agrees at 8 bases. Germline V gene lookup returns CDR1 KGHDR and CDR2 SFDVKD. V lost 3 bases, J lost 6 bases, and 2 bases stayed unmatched. The CDR3 is made up of 13 amino acids. For the CDR3, the DNA is TGTGCCACCAGTGATGCGGACAGGGATGGCTACACCTTC. This sequence encodes CATSDADRDGYTF.

The chain employs TRBV7-9 and TRBJ1-1; TRBD1 matches at 9 bases. J was trimmed by 4 bases and V by 3 bases; bases with no gene match: 6. CDR3 length: 15 residues. CDR1 is SEHNR, CDR2 FQNEAQ, per germline (reference sequence). The CDR3 reads CASSFRGQGITEAFF. The DNA of the CDR3 is TGTGCCAGCAGCTTCCGGGGACAGGGAATCACTGAAGCTTTCTTT. The variable domain in full, with the rest retrieved from reference TRBV7-9 and TRBJ1-1, is DTGVSQNPRHKITKRGQNVTFRCDPISEHNRLYWYRQTLGQGPEFLTYFQNEAQLEKSRLLSDRFSAERPKGSFSTLEIQRTEQGDSAMYLCASSFRGQGITEAFFGQGTRLTVV.

CDR3 amino acids: CASSESTRDYGYTF. The CDR3 DNA sequence: TGCGCCAGCAGTGAGTCGACCCGGGACTATGGCTACACCTTC. The genes are TRBV10-2 and TRBJ1-2; D is unclear. V was clipped by 0 bases and J by 3 bases, with 8 bases between them. The CDR3 is 14 amino acids. Germline CDR1 WSHSY, CDR2 SAAADI.

This chain links TRBV6-5 with TRBJ1-1; D gene uncertain. The germline V and J ends were trimmed by 6 bases and 0 bases, with 8 bases remaining between them. This CDR3 is 13 amino acids long. Germline CDR1 MNHEY, CDR2 SVGAGI. The CDR3, as DNA: TGTGCCAGCAGACGGGAGTTGAACACTGAAGCTTTCTTT. Amino acids: CASRRELNTEAFF.

CDR3 coding DNA: TGCGCCAGCAGATTAGGGACAGCACAAGAGACCCAGTACTTC. Protein: CASRLGTAQETQYF. The rearrangement joins TRBV5-1 to TRBJ2-5; 7 nucleotides line up with TRBD1. The length of the CDR3 is 14 residues. Germline trimming cut 5 bases from V and 2 bases from J; bases unmatched to any gene: 6. The germline V gene encodes CDR1 SGHRS and CDR2 YFSETQ. Supplemented by reference TRBV5-1 and TRBJ2-5, the full variable domain reads KAGVTQTPRYLIKTRGQQVTLSCSPISGHRSVSWYQQTPGQGLQFLFEYFSETQRNKGNFPGRFSGRQFSNSRSEMNVSTLELGDSALYLCASRLGTAQETQYFGPGTRLLVL.

The gene calls are TRBV11-3 and TRBJ2-7; 9 positions match TRBD1. The length of the CDR3 is 13 residues. Germline CDR1 and CDR2: SGHNT and YENEEA. Trimming removed 5 bases from V and 4 bases from J; junction bases left unmatched: 3. CDR3 sequence: CASSRGQGYEQYF. As DNA, the CDR3 is TGTGCCAGCAGCCGGGGACAGGGTTACGAGCAGTACTTC.

DNA for the CDR3: TGCGCCAGCAGCGTCGGACTAGCGGGGGCAGGGGGAGAGACCCAGTACTTC. Translated, it gives CASSVGLAGAGGETQYF. The chain combines TRBV5-1 with TRBJ2-5; TRBD2 matches at 13 bases. The CDR3 totals 17 residues. Germline trimming cut 4 bases from V and 4 bases from J; bases unmatched to any gene: 10. Per the germline V gene, CDR1 is SGHRS and CDR2 is YFSETQ.

This rearrangement joins TRBV30 to TRBJ1-3, with TRBD1 matching 8 bases. The CDR3 is made up of 17 amino acids. The trim removed 0 bases at V and 0 bases at J, leaving 7 bases unmatched. From germline, CDR1 is GTSNPN and CDR2 SVGIG (reference sequence). The CDR3 sequence: CAWSVWGTGYSGNTIYF. CDR3 bases: TGTGCCTGGAGTGTATGGGGGACAGGCTACTCTGGAAACACCATATATTTT. Drawing the rest from reference TRBV30 and TRBJ1-3, the complete variable domain is SQTIHQWPATLVQPVGSPLSLECTVEGTSNPNLYWYRQAAGRGLQLLFYSVGIGQISSEVPQNLSASRPQDRQFILSSKKLLLSDSGFYLCAWSVWGTGYSGNTIYFGEGSWLTVV.

The V and J genes are TRBV7-9 and TRBJ1-1, with 7 bases identical to TRBD1. V lost 6 bases, J lost 10 bases, and 8 bases stayed unmatched. The germline V gene encodes CDR1 SEHNR and CDR2 FQNEAQ (reference sequence). The CDR3 spans 12 residues. Here the CDR3 reads CASSPTGYVAFF. CDR3 DNA sequence: TGTGCCAGCAGTCCGACAGGGTACGTAGCTTTCTTT.

The genes are TRBV20-1 and TRBJ2-7; no reliable D call. The length of the CDR3 is 9 residues. Germline CDR1 DFQATT, CDR2 SNEGSKA (reference sequence). The CDR3 sequence is CTPCYEQYF. The CDR3 bases are TGCACCCCCTGCTACGAGCAGTACTTC.

This chain links TRBV4-1 with TRBJ2-7, with 7 bases fitting TRBD2. The germline CDR1 and CDR2 sequences are MGHRA and YSYEKL. J gave up 0 bases and V 4 bases, and 9 bases lay outside the gene matches. The CDR3 is 16 amino acids. In DNA form, the CDR3 reads TGCGCCAGCAGCCCAAGATGGGGGGGGAGCTCCTACGAGCAGTACTTC. Its translation: CASSPRWGGSSYEQYF.

The CDR3 bases are TGCGCCAGCAGCCAAACTAGCGGTGGAAACTCCTACGAGCAGTACTTC. Translating gives CASSQTSGGNSYEQYF. This sequence joins TRBV4-1 and TRBJ2-7; 8 nucleotides match TRBD2. There are 16 residues in the CDR3. J was trimmed by 0 bases and V by 2 bases; bases with no gene match: 6. Germline CDR1 is MGHRA and CDR2 is YSYEKL.

The V and J genes are TRBV18 and TRBJ1-2; a possible D gene is TRBD1 (6 bases). CDR1 KGHSH and CDR2 LQKENI come from the germline V gene. This CDR3 comprises 14 residues. The V and J ends lost 3 bases and 4 bases respectively, with 12 bases between them. The CDR3 here is CASSPPGDVYGYTF. Written as DNA, the CDR3 is TGTGCCAGCTCACCCCCAGGGGATGTCTATGGCTACACCTTC.

The J gene is TRBJ2-1, the V gene TRBV2; D possibly corresponds to TRBD2 (5 bases). The V end was cut by 5 bases, the J end by 0 bases, with 11 bases between. Germline CDR1 is SNHLY and CDR2 is FYNNEI. This CDR3 is built from 15 residues. In DNA form, the CDR3 reads TGTGCCAGCAGTAAGGACTGGAGCTCCTACAATGAGCAGTTCTTC. Translation: CASSKDWSSYNEQFF. The full variable domain, rest sourced from reference TRBV2 and TRBJ2-1, is EPEVTQTPSHQVTQMGQEVILRCVPISNHLYFYWYRQILGQKVEFLVSFYNNEISEKSEIFDDQFSVERPDGSNFTLKIRSTKLEDSAMYFCASSKDWSSYNEQFFGPGTRLTVL.

The chain carries TRBV5-1 and TRBJ2-7; D gene unclear. Trimming took 1 base from V and 5 from J, leaving 19 bases between them. The germline V gene has CDR1 SGHRS and CDR2 YFSETQ. This CDR3 contains 16 residues. CDR3: CASSLITNLLSNEQYF. The CDR3 region has the DNA TGCGCCAGCAGCTTGATAACTAATCTTTTGTCTAACGAGCAGTACTTC.

This sequence joins TRBV29-1 and TRBJ2-1, with 7 bases identical to TRBD2. This CDR3 contains 16 residues. Germline V gives CDR1 SQVTM, CDR2 ANQGSEA. The ends lost 0 bases at V and 8 bases at J; junction bases unmatched: 13. The CDR3 coding sequence is TGCAGCGTTGAAGACCCCTATATAGTAGCGGGCGATGAGCAGTTCTTC. This codes for CSVEDPYIVAGDEQFF.

This sequence joins TRBV5-1 and TRBJ2-3; 7 bases fit TRBD1. This CDR3 is built from 15 residues. Germline V CDR1 and CDR2: SGHRS, YFSETQ. The V segment lost 4 bases and the J segment 4 bases; nucleotides outside the gene matches: 9. CDR3 loop: CASSKTGLEADTQYF. CDR3 sequence (DNA): TGCGCCAGCAGCAAGACAGGGTTGGAGGCAGATACGCAGTATTTT.